This passage covers 8 T cell receptor beta chains from one sample sequenced in a study of CD8 T cells in ankylosing spondylitis. TCRdb independently ran MiXCR on the 5' RACE reads; one entry per CDR3 protein. In the table there are approximately 240,000 distinct CDR3 sequences, more than 20% of which are singletons. The sequenced sample was blood, either unsorted or a sorted T cell fraction (not recorded which). All receptors derive from a male donor with ankylosing spondylitis or in good health (not recorded which).

The V and J genes are TRBV6-1 and TRBJ2-1; 9 positions match TRBD1. Looked up from germline, CDR1 is MNHNS and CDR2 is SASEGT. The junction had 9 bases not matched to a gene; V was cut back by 6 bases and J by 0 bases. This CDR3 comprises 17 residues. CDR3 protein: CASSPRTGVSSYNEQFF. The CDR3 DNA is TGTGCCAGCAGCCCTCGGACAGGGGTGAGCTCCTACAATGAGCAGTTCTTC.

This clonotype was observed many times. The chain is built from TRBV20-1 and TRBJ2-7; D is uncertain. The germline gives CDR1 DFQATT, CDR2 SNEGSKA (reference sequence). V was pared by 0 bases and J by 1 base, with 10 bases between. CDR3 length equals 14 residues. CDR3 in DNA: TGCAGTGCTAGAGATTCCCGCAGATCCTACGAGCAGTACTTC. Its translation is CSARDSRRSYEQYF.

V usage is TRBV11-2 and J usage is TRBJ2-1; 7 positions agree with TRBD1. Germline loops: CDR1 SGHAT, CDR2 FQNNGV. CDR3 length equals 16 residues. With V trimmed by 5 bases and J by 4 bases, 11 bases remained unmatched. CDR3 nucleotide sequence: TGTGCCAGCAGCCCAACTCCCAGGGGGACATACAATGAGCAGTTCTTC. Amino acids: CASSPTPRGTYNEQFF.

This clonotype was recorded many times. The chain is built from TRBV2 and TRBJ1-1; 8 bases fit TRBD1. The V and J ends lost 3 bases and 4 bases, in that order; junction bases with no gene match: 7. Germline values: CDR1 SNHLY, CDR2 FYNNEI. The CDR3 is 15 amino acids. CDR3 nucleotides: TGTGCCAGCAGTGACTTGACAGGGGTAAGCACTGAAGCTTTCTTT. Protein product: CASSDLTGVSTEAFF.

The rearrangement uses TRBV6-1 and TRBJ2-7; 7 bases line up with TRBD2. This CDR3 spans 14 amino acids. Trimming at V came to 7 bases and at J to 0 bases, leaving 6 bases not matched to a gene. Germline-derived CDR1 and CDR2 are MNHNS and SASEGT. Here the CDR3 reads CASTLGGYSYEQYF. For the CDR3, the DNA is TGTGCCAGCACCCTGGGAGGGTACTCCTACGAGCAGTACTTC.

This clonotype appeared a few times. This sequence joins TRBV3-1 and TRBJ2-1; a weak D match, TRBD2 (5 bases). The CDR3 runs 12 residues. CDR1 is LGHDT, CDR2 YNNKEL, per germline (reference sequence). Trimming left V 6 bases short and J 4 bases short, with 7 bases between. The CDR3 nucleotides are TGTGCCAGCAGACGAGGGTACAATGAGCAGTTCTTC. Amino acid sequence: CASRRGYNEQFF.

V gene TRBV20-1 combines with J gene TRBJ2-7; D gene unclear. Trimming cost V 6 bases and J 5 bases, with 14 bases left between them. Germline V lookup: CDR1 DFQATT, CDR2 SNEGSKA (reference sequence). The length of the CDR3 is 12 residues. CDR3 amino acids: CSASTLGHEQYF. In DNA form, the CDR3 reads TGCAGTGCCTCGACCTTAGGGCACGAGCAGTACTTC.

This clonotype was recorded at least ten times. The chain carries TRBV6-4 and TRBJ2-1, with 11 bases fitting TRBD2. The germline CDR1 and CDR2 sequences are MRHNA and SNTAGT. The ends lost 7 bases at V and 2 bases at J; junction bases unmatched: 13. The CDR3 extends over 18 amino acids. CDR3 DNA: TGTGCCAGCACCATCCCATGTAGCGGGGGGGCCCCCTACAATGAGCAGTTCTTC. Translating it yields CASTIPCSGGAPYNEQFF.